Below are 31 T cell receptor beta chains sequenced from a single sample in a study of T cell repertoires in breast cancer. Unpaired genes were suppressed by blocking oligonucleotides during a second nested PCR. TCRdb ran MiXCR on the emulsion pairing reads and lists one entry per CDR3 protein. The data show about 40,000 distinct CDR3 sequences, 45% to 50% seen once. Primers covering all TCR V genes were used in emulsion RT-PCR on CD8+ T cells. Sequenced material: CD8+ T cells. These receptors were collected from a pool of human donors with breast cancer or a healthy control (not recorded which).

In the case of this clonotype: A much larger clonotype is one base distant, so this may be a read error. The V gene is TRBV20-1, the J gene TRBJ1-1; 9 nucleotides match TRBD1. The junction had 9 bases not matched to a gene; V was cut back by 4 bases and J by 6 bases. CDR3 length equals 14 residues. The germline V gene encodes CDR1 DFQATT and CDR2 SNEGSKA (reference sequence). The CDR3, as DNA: TGCAGTGCTAAGTCCGGGACAGGGTCCGCTGAAGCTTTCTTT. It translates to CSAKSGTGSAEAFF.

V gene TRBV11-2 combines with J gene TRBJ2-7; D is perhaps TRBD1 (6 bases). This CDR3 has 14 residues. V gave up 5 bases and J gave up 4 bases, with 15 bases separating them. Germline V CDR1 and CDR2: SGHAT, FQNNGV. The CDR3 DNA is TGTGCCAGCAGCCGAGACTCGACAGGATACGAGCAGTACTTC. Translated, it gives CASSRDSTGYEQYF.

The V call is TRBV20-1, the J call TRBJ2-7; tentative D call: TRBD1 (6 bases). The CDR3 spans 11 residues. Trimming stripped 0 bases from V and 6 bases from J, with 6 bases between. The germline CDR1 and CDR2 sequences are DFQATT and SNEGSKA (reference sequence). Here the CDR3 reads CSAREGAEQYF. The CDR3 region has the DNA TGCAGTGCTAGAGAGGGGGCCGAGCAGTACTTC.

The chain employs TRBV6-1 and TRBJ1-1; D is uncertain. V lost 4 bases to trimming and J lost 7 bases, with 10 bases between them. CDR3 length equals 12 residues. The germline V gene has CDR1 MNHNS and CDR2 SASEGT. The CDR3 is CASSGGMVEAFF. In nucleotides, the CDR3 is TGTGCCAGCAGTGGGGGAATGGTTGAAGCTTTCTTT.

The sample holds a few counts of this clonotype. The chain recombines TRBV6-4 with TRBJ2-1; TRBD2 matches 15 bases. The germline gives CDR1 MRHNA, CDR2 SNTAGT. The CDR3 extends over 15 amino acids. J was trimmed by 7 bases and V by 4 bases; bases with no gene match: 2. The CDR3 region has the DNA TGTGCCAGCAGTGCCGGGACTAGCGGGGGGAATGAGCAGTTCTTC. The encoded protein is CASSAGTSGGNEQFF.

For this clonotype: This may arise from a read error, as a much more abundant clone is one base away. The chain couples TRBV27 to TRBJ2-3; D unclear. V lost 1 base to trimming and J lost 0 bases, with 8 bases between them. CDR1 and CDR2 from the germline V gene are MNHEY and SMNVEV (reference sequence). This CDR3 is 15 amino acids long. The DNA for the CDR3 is TGTGCCAGCAGTTTATGCGTCTCTAGCACAGATACGCAGTATTTT. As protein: CASSLCVSSTDTQYF.

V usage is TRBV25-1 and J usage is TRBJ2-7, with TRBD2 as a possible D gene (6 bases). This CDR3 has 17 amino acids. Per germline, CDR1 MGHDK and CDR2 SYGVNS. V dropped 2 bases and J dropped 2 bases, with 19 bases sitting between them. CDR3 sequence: CASSEAPGVNDPYEQYF. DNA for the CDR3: TGTGCCAGCAGTGAAGCCCCGGGGGTTAACGACCCCTACGAGCAGTACTTC.

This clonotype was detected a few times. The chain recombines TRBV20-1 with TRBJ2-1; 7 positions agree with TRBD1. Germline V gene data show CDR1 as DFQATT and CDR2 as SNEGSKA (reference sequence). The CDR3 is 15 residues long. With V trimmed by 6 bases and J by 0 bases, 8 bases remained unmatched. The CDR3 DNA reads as TGCAGTGCCCCGGACAGGTCCAGCTCCTACAATGAGCAGTTCTTC. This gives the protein CSAPDRSSSYNEQFF.

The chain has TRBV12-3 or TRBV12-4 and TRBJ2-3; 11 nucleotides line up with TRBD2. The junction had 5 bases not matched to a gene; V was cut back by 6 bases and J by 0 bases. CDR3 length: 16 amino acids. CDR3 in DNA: TGTGCCAGCAGCCCTCTAGCGGGAGGAAGCACAGATACGCAGTATTTT. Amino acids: CASSPLAGGSTDTQYF.

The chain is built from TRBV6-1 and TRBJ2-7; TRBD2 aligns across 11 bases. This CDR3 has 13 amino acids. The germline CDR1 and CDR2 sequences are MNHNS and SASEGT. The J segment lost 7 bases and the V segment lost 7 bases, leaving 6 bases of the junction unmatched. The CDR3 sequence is CASTIAGGREQYF. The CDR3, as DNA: TGTGCCAGCACCATAGCGGGAGGGAGAGAGCAGTACTTC.

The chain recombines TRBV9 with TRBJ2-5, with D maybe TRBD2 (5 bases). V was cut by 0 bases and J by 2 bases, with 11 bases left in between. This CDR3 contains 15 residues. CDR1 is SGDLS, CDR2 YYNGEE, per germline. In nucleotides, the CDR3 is TGTGCCAGCAGCGTAGTGGCTAGCTCTCAAGAGACCCAGTACTTC. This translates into CASSVVASSQETQYF.

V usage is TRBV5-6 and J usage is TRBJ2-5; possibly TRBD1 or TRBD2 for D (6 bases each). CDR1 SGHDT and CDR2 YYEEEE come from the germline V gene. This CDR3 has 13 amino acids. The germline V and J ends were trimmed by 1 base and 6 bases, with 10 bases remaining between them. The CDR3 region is CASSLRGPKTQYF. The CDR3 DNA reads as TGTGCCAGCAGCTTGCGGGGGCCAAAGACCCAGTACTTC.

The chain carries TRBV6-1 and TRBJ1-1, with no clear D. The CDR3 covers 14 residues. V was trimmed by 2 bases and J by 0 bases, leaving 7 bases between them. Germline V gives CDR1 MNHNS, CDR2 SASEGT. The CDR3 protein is CASSEPAMNTEAFF. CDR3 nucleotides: TGTGCCAGCAGTGAACCCGCTATGAACACTGAAGCTTTCTTT.

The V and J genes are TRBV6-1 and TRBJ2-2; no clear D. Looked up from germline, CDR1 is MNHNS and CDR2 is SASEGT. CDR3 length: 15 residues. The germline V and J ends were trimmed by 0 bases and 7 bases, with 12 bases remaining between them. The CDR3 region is CASSEAGLGSGELFF. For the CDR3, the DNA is TGTGCCAGCAGTGAAGCGGGTTTGGGTAGCGGGGAGCTGTTTTTT.

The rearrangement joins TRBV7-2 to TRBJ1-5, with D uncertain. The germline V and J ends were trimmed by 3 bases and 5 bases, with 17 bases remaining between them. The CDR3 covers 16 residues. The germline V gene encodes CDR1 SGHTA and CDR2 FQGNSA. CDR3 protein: CASSFSDSAEYQPQHF. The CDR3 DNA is TGTGCCAGCAGCTTCTCGGACTCTGCTGAGTATCAGCCCCAGCATTTT.

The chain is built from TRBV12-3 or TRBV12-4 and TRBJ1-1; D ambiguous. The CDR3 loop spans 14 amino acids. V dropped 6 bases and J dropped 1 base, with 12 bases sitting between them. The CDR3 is CASSLQTGNTEAFF. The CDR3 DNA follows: TGTGCCAGCAGCCTCCAAACGGGGAACACTGAAGCTTTCTTT.

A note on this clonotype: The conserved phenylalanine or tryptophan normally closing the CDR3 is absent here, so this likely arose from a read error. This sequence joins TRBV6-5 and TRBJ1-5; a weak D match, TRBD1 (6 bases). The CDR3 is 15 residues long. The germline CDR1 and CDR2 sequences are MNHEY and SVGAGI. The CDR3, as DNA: TGTGCCAGCGTTGGGGGCAGCTATAGCGATCAGCCCCAGCATTCT. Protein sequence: CASVGGSYSDQPQHS.

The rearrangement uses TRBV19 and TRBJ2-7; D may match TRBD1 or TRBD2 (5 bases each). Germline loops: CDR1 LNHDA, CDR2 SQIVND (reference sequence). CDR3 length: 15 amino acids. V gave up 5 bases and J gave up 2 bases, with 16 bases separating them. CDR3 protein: CASSLAGAGTYEQYF. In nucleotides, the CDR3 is TGTGCCAGTAGTCTGGCGGGTGCAGGGACCTACGAGCAGTACTTC.

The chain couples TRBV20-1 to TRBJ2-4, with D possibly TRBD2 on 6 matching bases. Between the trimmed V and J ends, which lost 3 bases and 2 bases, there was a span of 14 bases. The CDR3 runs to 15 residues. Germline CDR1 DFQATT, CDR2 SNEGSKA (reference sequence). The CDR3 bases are TGCAGTGCTAGGACGGGGGAAGACACCAAAAACATTCAGTACTTC. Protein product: CSARTGEDTKNIQYF.

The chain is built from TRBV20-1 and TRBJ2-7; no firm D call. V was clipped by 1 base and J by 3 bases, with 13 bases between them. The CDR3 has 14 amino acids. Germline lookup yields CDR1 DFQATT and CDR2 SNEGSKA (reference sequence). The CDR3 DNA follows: TGCAGTGCTAGAGTTCGCGGAACTCACTACGAGCAGTACTTC. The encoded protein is CSARVRGTHYEQYF.

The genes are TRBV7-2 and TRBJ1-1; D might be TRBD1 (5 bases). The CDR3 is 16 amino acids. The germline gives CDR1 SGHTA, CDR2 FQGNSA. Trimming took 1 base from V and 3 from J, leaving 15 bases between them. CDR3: CASSLVVLGADTEAFF. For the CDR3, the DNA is TGTGCCAGCAGCTTAGTTGTCCTCGGGGCGGACACTGAAGCTTTCTTT.

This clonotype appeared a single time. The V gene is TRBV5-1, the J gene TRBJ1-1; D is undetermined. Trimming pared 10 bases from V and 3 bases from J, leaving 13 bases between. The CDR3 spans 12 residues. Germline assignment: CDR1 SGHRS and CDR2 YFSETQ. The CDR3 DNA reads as TGCGCCTCTGCGATTGGAGACACTGAAGCTTTCTTT. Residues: CASAIGDTEAFF.

The CDR3 spells CASSEAGHSGANVLTF. The CDR3 region has the DNA TGTGCCAGCAGTGAAGCGGGACACTCTGGGGCCAACGTCCTGACTTTC. The rearrangement links TRBV2 to TRBJ2-6, with D possibly TRBD1 on 6 matching bases. Germline V lookup: CDR1 SNHLY, CDR2 FYNNEI. The CDR3 length is 16 residues. The ends were cut back, 0 bases at V and 0 bases at J, with 6 bases in the middle.

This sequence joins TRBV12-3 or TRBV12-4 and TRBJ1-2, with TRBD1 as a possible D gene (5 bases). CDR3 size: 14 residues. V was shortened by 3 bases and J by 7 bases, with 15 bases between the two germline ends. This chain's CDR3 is CASSLRGAVPGYTF. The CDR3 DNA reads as TGTGCCAGCAGTTTGAGAGGGGCAGTACCTGGCTACACCTTC.

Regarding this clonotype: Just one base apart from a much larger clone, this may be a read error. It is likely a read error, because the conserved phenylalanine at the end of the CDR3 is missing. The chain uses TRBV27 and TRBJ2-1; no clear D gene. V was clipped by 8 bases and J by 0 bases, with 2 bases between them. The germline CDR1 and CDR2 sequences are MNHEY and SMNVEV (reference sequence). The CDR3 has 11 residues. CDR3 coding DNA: TGTGCCAGCCACTCCTACAATGAGCAGTTCTTG. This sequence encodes CASHSYNEQFL.

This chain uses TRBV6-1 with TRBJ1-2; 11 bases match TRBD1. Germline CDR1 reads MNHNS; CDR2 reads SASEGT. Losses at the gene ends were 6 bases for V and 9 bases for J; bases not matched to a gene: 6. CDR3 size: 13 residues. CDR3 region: CASSRTGGRSYTF. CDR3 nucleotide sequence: TGTGCCAGCAGCCGGACAGGGGGCAGGAGCTACACCTTC.

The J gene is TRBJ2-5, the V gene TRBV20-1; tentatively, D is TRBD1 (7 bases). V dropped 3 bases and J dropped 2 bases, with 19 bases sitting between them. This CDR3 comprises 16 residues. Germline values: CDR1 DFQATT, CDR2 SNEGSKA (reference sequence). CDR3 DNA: TGCAGTGCTAGGGTTTTCGACGCGGGACAGCAAGAGACCCAGTACTTC. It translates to CSARVFDAGQQETQYF.

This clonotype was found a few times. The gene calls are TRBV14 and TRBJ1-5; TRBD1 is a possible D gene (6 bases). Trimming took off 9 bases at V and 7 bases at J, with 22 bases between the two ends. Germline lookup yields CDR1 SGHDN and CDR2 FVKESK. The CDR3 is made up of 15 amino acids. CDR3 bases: TGTGCCAGTCAATTCTGCAGGGGCACGGGACAGCCCCAGCATTTT. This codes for CASQFCRGTGQPQHF.

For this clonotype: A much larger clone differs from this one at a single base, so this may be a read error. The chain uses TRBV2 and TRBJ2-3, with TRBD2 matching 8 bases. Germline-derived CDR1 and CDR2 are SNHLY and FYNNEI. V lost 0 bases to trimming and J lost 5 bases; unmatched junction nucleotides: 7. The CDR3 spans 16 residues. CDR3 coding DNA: TGTGCCAGCAGTGAAGCTAGCGGGACTAACATAGATACGCAGTATTTT. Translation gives CASSEASGTNIDTQYF.

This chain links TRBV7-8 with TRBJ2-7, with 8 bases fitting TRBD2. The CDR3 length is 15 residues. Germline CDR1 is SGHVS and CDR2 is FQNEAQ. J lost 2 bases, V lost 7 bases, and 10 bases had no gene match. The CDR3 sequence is CASNRAGGGAYEQYF. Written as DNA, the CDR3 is TGTGCCAGCAACCGGGCGGGAGGTGGGGCCTACGAGCAGTACTTC.

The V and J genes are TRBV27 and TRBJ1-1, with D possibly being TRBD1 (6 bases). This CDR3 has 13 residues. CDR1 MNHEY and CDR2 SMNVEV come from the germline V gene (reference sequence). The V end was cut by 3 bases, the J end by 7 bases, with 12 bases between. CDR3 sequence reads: CASSFFGQSEAFF. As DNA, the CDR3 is TGTGCCAGCAGTTTTTTCGGACAGAGTGAAGCTTTCTTT.